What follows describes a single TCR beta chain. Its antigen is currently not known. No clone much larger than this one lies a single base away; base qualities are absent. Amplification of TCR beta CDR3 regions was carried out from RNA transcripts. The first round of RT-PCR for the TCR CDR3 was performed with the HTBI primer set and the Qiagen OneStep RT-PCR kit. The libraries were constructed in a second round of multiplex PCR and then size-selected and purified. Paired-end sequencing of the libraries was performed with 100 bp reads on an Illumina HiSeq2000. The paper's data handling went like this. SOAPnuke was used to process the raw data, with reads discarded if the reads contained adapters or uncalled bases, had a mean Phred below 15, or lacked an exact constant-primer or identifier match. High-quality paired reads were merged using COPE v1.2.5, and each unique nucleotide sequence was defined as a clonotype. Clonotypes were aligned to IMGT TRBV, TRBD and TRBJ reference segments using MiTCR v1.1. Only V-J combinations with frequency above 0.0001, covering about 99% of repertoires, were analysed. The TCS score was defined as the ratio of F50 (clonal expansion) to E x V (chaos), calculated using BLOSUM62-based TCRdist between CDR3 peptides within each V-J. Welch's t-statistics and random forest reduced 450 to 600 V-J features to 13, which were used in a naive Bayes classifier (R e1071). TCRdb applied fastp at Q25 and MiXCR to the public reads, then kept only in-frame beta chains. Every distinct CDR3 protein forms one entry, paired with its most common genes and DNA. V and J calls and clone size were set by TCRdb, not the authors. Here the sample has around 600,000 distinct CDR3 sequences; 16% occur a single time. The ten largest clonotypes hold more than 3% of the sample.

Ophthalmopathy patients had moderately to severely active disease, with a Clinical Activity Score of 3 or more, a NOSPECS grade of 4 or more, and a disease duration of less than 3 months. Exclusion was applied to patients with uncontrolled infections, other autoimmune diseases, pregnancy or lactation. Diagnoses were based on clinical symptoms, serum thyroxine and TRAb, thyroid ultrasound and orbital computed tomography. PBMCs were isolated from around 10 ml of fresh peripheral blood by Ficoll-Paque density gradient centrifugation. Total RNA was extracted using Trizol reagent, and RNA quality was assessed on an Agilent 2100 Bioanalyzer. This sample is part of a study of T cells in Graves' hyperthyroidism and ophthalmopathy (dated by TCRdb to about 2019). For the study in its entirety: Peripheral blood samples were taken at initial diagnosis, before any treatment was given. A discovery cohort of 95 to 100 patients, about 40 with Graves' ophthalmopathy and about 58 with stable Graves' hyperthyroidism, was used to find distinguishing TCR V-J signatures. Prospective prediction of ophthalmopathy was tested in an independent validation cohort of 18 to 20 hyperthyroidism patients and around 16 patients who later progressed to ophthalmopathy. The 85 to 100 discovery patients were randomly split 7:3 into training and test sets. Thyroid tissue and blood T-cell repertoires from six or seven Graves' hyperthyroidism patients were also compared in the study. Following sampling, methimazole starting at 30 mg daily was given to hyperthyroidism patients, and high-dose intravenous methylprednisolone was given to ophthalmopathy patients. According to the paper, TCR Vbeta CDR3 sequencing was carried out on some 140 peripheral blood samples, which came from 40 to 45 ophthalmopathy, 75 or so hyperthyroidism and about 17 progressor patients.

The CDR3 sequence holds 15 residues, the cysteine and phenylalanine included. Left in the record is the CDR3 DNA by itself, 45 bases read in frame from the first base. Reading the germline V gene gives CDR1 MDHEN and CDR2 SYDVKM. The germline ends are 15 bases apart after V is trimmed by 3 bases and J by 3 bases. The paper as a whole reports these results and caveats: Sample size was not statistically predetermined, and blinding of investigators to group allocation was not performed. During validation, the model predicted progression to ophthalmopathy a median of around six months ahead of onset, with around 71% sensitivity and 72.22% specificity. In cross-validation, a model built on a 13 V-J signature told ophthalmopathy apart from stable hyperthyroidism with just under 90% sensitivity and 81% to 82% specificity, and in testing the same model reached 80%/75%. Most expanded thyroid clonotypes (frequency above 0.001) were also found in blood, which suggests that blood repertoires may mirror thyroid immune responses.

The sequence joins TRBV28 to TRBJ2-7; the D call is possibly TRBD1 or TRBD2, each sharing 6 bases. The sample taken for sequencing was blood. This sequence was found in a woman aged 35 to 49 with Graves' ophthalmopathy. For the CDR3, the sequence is CASSFYGGRSYEQYF. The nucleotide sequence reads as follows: TGTGCCAGCAGTTTTTATGGGGGGCGAAGCTACGAGCAGTACTTC.